The clone carrying this T cell receptor (beta chain) occurred once. Germline trimming cut 6 bases from V and 4 bases from J; bases unmatched to any gene: 13. Looked up from germline, CDR1 is MNHEY and CDR2 is SVGEGT. The CDR3 loop spans 16 amino acids. Original data processing: Counts of nucleated cells, estimated from reference gene primer amplification, were obtained. Some clones are missing from TCRdb's copy, which holds only in-frame ones; the method was immunoSEQ multiplex PCR. V, J and clone size are taken as reported in that table, and D and trimming were inferred from the DNA itself. The sample includes fewer than 75,000 clones, more than 75% of them seen just once. This specimen belongs to a study of blood T cell repertoires in COVID-19. Study-wide background: Acute and convalescent COVID-19 specimens originated in the United States, Italy and Spain. Sample material is recorded as cDNA or gDNA derived from T cells, B-cell-depleted T cells, or PBMCs.

Sequenced input: peripheral blood. The chain recombines TRBV6-2 or TRBV6-3 with TRBJ1-2; 8 nucleotides line up with TRBD1. This receptor was taken from a man between 45 and 60 years old with active COVID-19. As DNA, the CDR3 is TGTGCCAGCAGCCCTATGGCAGGGGGCGCGACCTATGGCTACACCTTC. Protein product: CASSPMAGGATYGYTF.